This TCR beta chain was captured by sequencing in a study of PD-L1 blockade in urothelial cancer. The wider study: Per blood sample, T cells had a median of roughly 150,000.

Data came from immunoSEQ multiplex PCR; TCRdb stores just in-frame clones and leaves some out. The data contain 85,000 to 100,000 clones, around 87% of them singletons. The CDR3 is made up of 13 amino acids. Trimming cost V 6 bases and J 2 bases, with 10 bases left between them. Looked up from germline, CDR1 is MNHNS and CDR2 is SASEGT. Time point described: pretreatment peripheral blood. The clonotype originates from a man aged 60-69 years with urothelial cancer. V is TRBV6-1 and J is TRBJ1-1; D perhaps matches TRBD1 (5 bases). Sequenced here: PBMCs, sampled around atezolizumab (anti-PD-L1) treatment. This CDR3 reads CASSSGTNTEAFF. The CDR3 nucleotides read TGTGCCAGCAGCTCCGGGACTAACACTGAAGCTTTCTTT.